Below are 30 T cell receptor beta chains sequenced from a single sample in a study of blood T cell repertoires in COVID-19. Profiled with immunoSEQ multiplex PCR; TCRdb holds only in-frame clones, not every one. The sample shows about 100,000 clones, about 80% of them seen only once. Sequenced: peripheral blood. The receptors here all came from a woman in her 70s with acute or convalescent COVID-19.

The CDR3 reads CASSSGLKGNQPQHF. In DNA, the CDR3 is TGTGCCAGCAGTTCCGGACTGAAGGGTAATCAGCCCCAGCATTTT. The rearrangement joins TRBV28 to TRBJ1-5; D not certain. Trimming took 4 bases from V and 4 from J, leaving 14 bases between them. The CDR3 totals 15 residues. In germline, CDR1 is MDHEN, CDR2 SYDVKM.

J is TRBJ2-4 and V is TRBV4-2; 9 nucleotides line up with TRBD1. Trimming cost V 0 bases and J 0 bases; bases outside gene matches: 6. The CDR3 runs to 18 residues. Looked up from germline, CDR1 is LGHNA and CDR2 is YNFKEQ. In DNA form, the CDR3 reads TGTGCCAGCAGCCAAGACATACGGGACAGGGCAGCCAAAAACATTCAGTACTTC. Its translation is CASSQDIRDRAAKNIQYF.

V and J are TRBV19 and TRBJ2-3; 11 bases are shared with TRBD2. The length of the CDR3 is 17 residues. The trim removed 7 bases at V and 3 bases at J, leaving 12 bases unmatched. Germline V gene sequence: CDR1 LNHDA, CDR2 SQIVND (reference sequence). The DNA of the CDR3 is TGTGCCAGTACAATTAGCGGGGGGGCTCGGAGAACAGATACGCAGTATTTT. As protein: CASTISGGARRTDTQYF.

This clone was seen only a few times. The chain employs TRBV11-2 and TRBJ2-3; 7 nucleotides align to TRBD2. Germline V CDR1 and CDR2: SGHAT, FQNNGV. With 5 bases clipped from V and 1 base from J, the junction kept 6 bases outside the gene matches. CDR3 length: 15 amino acids. The CDR3 region has the DNA TGTGCCAGCAGCCCCCGCAGCGGGGGCACAGATACGCAGTATTTT. Translating it yields CASSPRSGGTDTQYF.

The V and J genes are TRBV18 and TRBJ2-7, with D possibly TRBD2 on 5 matching bases. The germline CDR1 and CDR2 sequences are KGHSH and LQKENI. CDR3 length: 16 residues. V was clipped by 3 bases and J by 0 bases, with 15 bases between them. CDR3 residues: CASSPIPAGLSYEQYV. The CDR3 nucleotides are TGTGCCAGCTCACCCATCCCCGCGGGCCTCTCCTACGAGCAGTACGTC.

V usage is TRBV5-1 and J usage is TRBJ1-4; D unresolved. V was pared by 0 bases and J by 7 bases, with 10 bases between. Germline V gene data show CDR1 as SGHRS and CDR2 as YFSETQ. CDR3 size: 14 residues. The CDR3 spells CASSLGQEGEKLFF. For the CDR3, the DNA is TGCGCCAGCAGCTTGGGGCAGGAGGGTGAAAAACTGTTTTTT.

This clone was seen only once. The chain carries TRBV15 and TRBJ1-3, with D perhaps TRBD1 (6 bases). The germline gives CDR1 LNHNV, CDR2 YYDKDF (reference sequence). The CDR3 covers 15 residues. V was cut by 0 bases and J by 2 bases, with 8 bases left in between. CDR3 sequence reads: CATSREGGPGNTIYF. The CDR3 region has the DNA TGTGCCACCAGCAGAGAGGGGGGGCCTGGAAACACCATATATTTT.

The V gene is TRBV11-3, the J gene TRBJ2-2; the D gene is possibly TRBD1 (6 bases). Germline loops: CDR1 SGHNT, CDR2 YENEEA. With 3 bases removed from V and 0 bases from J, the gap between germline ends came to 8 bases. The CDR3 extends over 15 amino acids. The CDR3 reads CASSLAGANTGELFF. CDR3 coding DNA: TGTGCCAGCAGCTTGGCAGGGGCGAACACCGGGGAGCTGTTTTTT.

This clone turned up a few times. The chain is built from TRBV6-1 and TRBJ2-5, with D perhaps TRBD1 (6 bases). In germline, CDR1 is MNHNS, CDR2 SASEGT. The V and J ends lost 0 bases and 1 base respectively, with 9 bases between them. This CDR3 contains 15 residues. CDR3 nucleotides: TGTGCCAGCAGTGAAGCGACAGGACCCCAAGAGACCCAGTACTTC. This gives the protein CASSEATGPQETQYF.

V is TRBV4-1 and J is TRBJ2-1; the match to TRBD2 covers 13 bases. CDR1 MGHRA and CDR2 YSYEKL come from the germline V gene. The J segment lost 4 bases and the V segment lost 3 bases, leaving 3 bases of the junction unmatched. The CDR3 loop spans 16 amino acids. The CDR3: CASSQGLAGFYNEQFF. CDR3 nucleotides: TGCGCCAGCAGCCAGGGACTAGCGGGGTTTTACAATGAGCAGTTCTTC.

The chain carries TRBV29-1 and TRBJ2-2; D possibly corresponds to TRBD2 (5 bases). V gave up 4 bases and J gave up 4 bases, with 7 bases separating them. The CDR3 loop spans 12 amino acids. CDR1 and CDR2 (germline): SQVTM, ANQGSEA. The CDR3 spells CSVVAGTGELFF. CDR3 nucleotide sequence: TGCAGCGTTGTGGCGGGCACCGGGGAGCTGTTTTTT.

This chain connects TRBV30 to TRBJ1-1; perhaps TRBD1 as D (6 bases). Germline-derived CDR1 and CDR2 are GTSNPN and SVGIG (reference sequence). The CDR3 spans 14 residues. The germline V and J ends were trimmed by 1 base and 4 bases, with 13 bases remaining between them. CDR3 in amino acids: CAWSGGGRGTEAFF. CDR3 DNA sequence: TGTGCCTGGAGTGGAGGGGGACGGGGCACTGAAGCTTTCTTT.

The CDR3 coding sequence is TGCGCCAGCAGCCGTGATAGCTCCTACAATGAGCAGTTCTTC. This translates into CASSRDSSYNEQFF. This chain links TRBV4-1 with TRBJ2-1; D is unresolved. The CDR3 runs 14 residues. Germline values: CDR1 MGHRA, CDR2 YSYEKL. Trimming stripped 4 bases from V and 0 bases from J, with 7 bases between.

This chain connects TRBV3-1 (or the pseudogene TRBV3-2) to TRBJ2-7; 7 bases align to TRBD1. Germline V gives CDR1 LGHDT, CDR2 YNNKEL (reference sequence). This CDR3 is 15 amino acids long. Trimming at V came to 4 bases and at J to 0 bases, leaving 6 bases not matched to a gene. CDR3 loop: CASSRSTGPSYEQYF. CDR3 bases: TGTGCCAGCAGCCGATCGACAGGGCCCTCCTACGAGCAGTACTTC.

About this clone: Germline and junction disagree at one end, which may indicate a read error. The CDR3 region is CATSGTGYAYTF. CDR3 bases: TGTGCCACCTCCGGGACTGGCTATGCCTACACCTTC. The V gene is TRBV24-1, the J gene TRBJ1-2; a weak D match, TRBD1 (5 bases). Germline V gives CDR1 KGHDR, CDR2 SFDVKD. The CDR3 spans 12 residues.

The chain uses TRBV12-3 or TRBV12-4 and TRBJ1-5; no clear D gene. The CDR3 extends over 13 amino acids. V was pared by 4 bases and J by 6 bases, with 10 bases between. CDR3 in amino acids: CASSSSGAQPQHF. In DNA form, the CDR3 reads TGTGCCAGCAGTTCGTCGGGAGCTCAGCCCCAGCATTTT.

The J gene is TRBJ1-1, the V gene TRBV3-1 (or the pseudogene TRBV3-2), with 8 bases lining up with TRBD1. This CDR3 region has 16 residues. The germline V gene has CDR1 LGHDT and CDR2 YNNKEL (reference sequence). Trimming took 3 bases from V and 4 from J; bases not matched to a gene: 10. The CDR3 protein is CASSQRSRTGFTEAFF. The CDR3 DNA reads TGTGCCAGCAGCCAGAGGTCGAGGACAGGGTTCACTGAAGCTTTCTTT.

The CDR3 loop is CASSLTPRAGSVNTQYF. The CDR3 DNA follows: TGCGCCAGCAGCTTGACTCCGAGGGCGGGAAGCGTCAATACGCAGTATTTT. The genes are TRBV5-1 and TRBJ2-3; maybe TRBD2 (6 bases). Trimming took 1 base from V and 7 from J, leaving 22 bases between them. CDR1 is SGHRS, CDR2 YFSETQ, per germline. The CDR3 loop spans 17 amino acids.

The V call is TRBV18, the J call TRBJ1-2; no definite D call. The CDR3 is made up of 14 amino acids. The V gene lost 2 bases and the J gene lost 4 bases, with 11 bases spanning the gap. The germline CDR1 and CDR2 sequences are KGHSH and LQKENI. The DNA of the CDR3 is TGTGCCAGCTCACCAGCGGGCGGCGGCTATGGCTACACCTTC. It codes for CASSPAGGGYGYTF.

V and J are TRBV18 and TRBJ1-6, with TRBD1 identical over 7 bases. This CDR3 contains 17 residues. The germline gives CDR1 KGHSH, CDR2 LQKENI. The V segment lost 3 bases and the J segment 0 bases; nucleotides outside the gene matches: 5. The CDR3 loop is CASSPGQLSSYNSPLHF. CDR3 nucleotides: TGTGCCAGCTCACCGGGACAGCTTAGCTCCTATAATTCACCCCTCCACTTT.

This clone was observed a handful of times. This chain links TRBV9 with TRBJ1-3, with TRBD1 matching 7 bases. The CDR3 runs to 19 residues. Germline trimming cut 0 bases from V and 2 bases from J; bases unmatched to any gene: 14. Germline-derived CDR1 and CDR2 are SGDLS and YYNGEE. The CDR3 DNA sequence: TGTGCCAGCAGCGTAGAGTGGTATGTAGGGGGCGATCCTGGAAACACCATATATTTT. Translation: CASSVEWYVGGDPGNTIYF.

This rearrangement joins TRBV20-1 to TRBJ1-3; D perhaps matches TRBD1 (6 bases). Trimming took 3 bases from V and 10 from J, leaving 13 bases between them. Germline CDR1 DFQATT, CDR2 SNEGSKA (reference sequence). The CDR3 runs 12 residues. The CDR3 DNA reads TGCAGTGCTAGTCCTCAGGGGACAACCATATATTTT. Its translation is CSASPQGTTIYF.

This chain connects TRBV4-3 to TRBJ1-2, with 10 bases matching TRBD1. Germline V gene data show CDR1 as LGHNA and CDR2 as YSLEER. This CDR3 comprises 15 residues. Losses at the gene ends were 4 bases for V and 8 bases for J; bases not matched to a gene: 10. This CDR3 is CASSPSTGGVWGYTF. The DNA of the CDR3 is TGCGCCAGCAGCCCATCGACAGGGGGCGTGTGGGGCTACACCTTC.

The chain couples TRBV18 to TRBJ1-2; 9 bases agree with TRBD1. V gave up 3 bases and J gave up 4 bases; unmatched junction bases: 6. The CDR3 consists of 15 residues. Germline CDR1 KGHSH, CDR2 LQKENI. CDR3 in amino acids: CASSPSETGGYGYTF. CDR3 in DNA: TGTGCCAGCTCACCCTCCGAGACAGGGGGCTATGGCTACACCTTC. Combining the CDR3 with reference TRBV18 and TRBJ1-2 gives the whole variable domain NAGVMQNPRHLVRRRGQEARLRCSPMKGHSHVYWYRQLPEEGLKFMVYLQKENIIDESGMPKERFSAEFPKEGPSILRIQQVVRGDSAAYFCASSPSETGGYGYTFGSGTRLTVV.

This chain connects TRBV19 to TRBJ1-5, with D maybe TRBD1 (6 bases). Trimming stripped 6 bases from V and 5 bases from J, with 14 bases between. Germline V gives CDR1 LNHDA, CDR2 SQIVND (reference sequence). This CDR3 has 14 amino acids. The CDR3 nucleotides are TGTGCCAGTAGCAATACAGGGATGGATCAGCCCCAGCATTTT. This gives the protein CASSNTGMDQPQHF.

The chain employs TRBV7-2 and TRBJ1-4; 9 positions agree with TRBD1. CDR1 and CDR2 (germline): SGHTA, FQGNSA. Unmatched junction bases numbered 6, after V lost 5 bases and J lost 8 bases. The CDR3 covers 14 residues. The CDR3 coding sequence is TGTGCCAGCAGCCCGGACAGGGGTGAAGAAAAACTGTTTTTT. This codes for CASSPDRGEEKLFF.

The chain has TRBV7-3 and TRBJ2-2; D ambiguous. V dropped 5 bases and J dropped 2 bases, with 9 bases sitting between them. The CDR3 loop spans 14 amino acids. Germline V gives CDR1 SGHTA, CDR2 FQGTGA. Here the CDR3 DNA reads TGTGCCAGCAGCCCCAGGTACAACACCGGGGAGCTGTTTTTT. This encodes CASSPRYNTGELFF.

This clone was seen a single time. CDR3: CASSQGTSGLYNEQFF. For the CDR3, the DNA is TGCGCCAGCAGCCAAGGGACTAGCGGCCTTTACAATGAGCAGTTCTTC. This chain joins TRBV4-1 and TRBJ2-1; 10 nucleotides match TRBD2. CDR1 and CDR2 (germline): MGHRA, YSYEKL. CDR3 length equals 16 residues. V lost 1 base to trimming and J lost 4 bases; unmatched junction nucleotides: 4.

The chain is built from TRBV28 and TRBJ2-2; 8 bases line up with TRBD1. The CDR3 totals 16 residues. Germline lookup yields CDR1 MDHEN and CDR2 SYDVKM. V lost 8 bases to trimming and J lost 3 bases; unmatched junction nucleotides: 11. As DNA, the CDR3 is TGTGCCAGCTCCCCAGGGGGCTTGCCTTACACCGGGGAGCTGTTTTTT. The encoded protein is CASSPGGLPYTGELFF.

J is TRBJ2-3 and V is TRBV5-5; 9 nucleotides agree with TRBD2. The CDR3 is 15 residues long. V lost 3 bases and J lost 3; bases outside the gene matches: 5. Germline-derived CDR1 and CDR2 are SGHKS and YYEKEE (reference sequence). CDR3 amino acids: CASSSRLAVTDTQYF. The CDR3 region has the DNA TGTGCCAGCAGCTCTCGACTAGCGGTAACAGATACGCAGTATTTT.